One and the same sample provided the 32 T cell receptor beta chains below, sequenced in a study of blood T cells in healthy people across ages. A J-beta primer mix and a sample-barcoded 5' primer were used in a second PCR of roughly 6 to 11 cycles. TCRdb re-called the 5' RACE reads with MiXCR, one entry per CDR3 protein. Of 650,000 or so distinct CDR3 sequences in the sample, 52% were seen once. Sequences were obtained from blood. These receptors were taken from a woman of 80 years or more in good health.

This clonotype came up many times. The chain combines TRBV27 with TRBJ2-5, with D possibly TRBD2 on 5 matching bases. Germline-derived CDR1 and CDR2 are MNHEY and SMNVEV (reference sequence). Trimming removed 5 bases at V and 2 bases at J, with 9 bases between. The CDR3 covers 13 residues. The CDR3 coding sequence is TGTGCCAGCAGTCGACTACAGCAAGAGACCCAGTACTTC. Its translation: CASSRLQQETQYF.

The chain has TRBV4-2 and TRBJ1-1; the D is unclear. The CDR3 length is 13 residues. V lost 1 base to trimming and J lost 3 bases, with 6 bases between them. Germline CDR1 and CDR2: LGHNA and YNFKEQ. CDR3 region: CASSQGFDTEAFF. CDR3 nucleotides: TGTGCCAGCAGCCAAGGGTTCGACACTGAAGCTTTCTTT.

This clonotype was observed at least ten times. The chain combines TRBV20-1 with TRBJ1-5; 7 bases agree with TRBD1. Germline loops: CDR1 DFQATT, CDR2 SNEGSKA (reference sequence). The CDR3 loop spans 13 amino acids. V shed 6 bases, J shed 2 bases, and the junction held 4 bases outside the gene matches. CDR3 coding DNA: TGCAGTGCCACAGGGGAGGGCAATCAGCCCCAGCATTTT. Protein product: CSATGEGNQPQHF.

The genes are TRBV7-2 and TRBJ1-2; the D gene is possibly TRBD1 (5 bases). The germline CDR1 and CDR2 sequences are SGHTA and FQGNSA. This CDR3 has 14 residues. V was pared by 2 bases and J by 4 bases, with 11 bases between. For the CDR3, the DNA is TGTGCCAGCAGCTTACCGGGACGGACCTATGGCTACACCTTC. It yields the protein CASSLPGRTYGYTF.

In this sample, this clonotype turned up a few times. This chain joins TRBV7-9 and TRBJ1-2; D call uncertain. Trimming pared 2 bases from V and 6 bases from J, leaving 13 bases between. Germline V gene lookup returns CDR1 SEHNR and CDR2 FQNEAQ (reference sequence). The CDR3 spans 14 residues. The CDR3 region has the DNA TGTGCCAGCAGCTTATCTTCCACTGGCCATGGCTACACCTTC. It codes for CASSLSSTGHGYTF.

This clonotype was detected many times. V gene TRBV20-1 combines with J gene TRBJ2-1; perhaps D is TRBD1 or TRBD2 (5 bases each). CDR3 size: 15 residues. CDR1 and CDR2 (germline): DFQATT, SNEGSKA (reference sequence). The germline V and J ends were trimmed by 6 bases and 5 bases, with 20 bases remaining between them. Written as DNA, the CDR3 is TGCAGTGCGCGAATACCTCGTCAGGGAGACAATGAGCAGTTCTTC. Amino acid sequence: CSARIPRQGDNEQFF.

Many counts were recorded for this clonotype. The genes are TRBV6-6 and TRBJ2-7; D call uncertain. This CDR3 is 15 amino acids long. Germline V CDR1 and CDR2: MNHNY, SVGAGI (reference sequence). V lost 0 bases and J 6 bases, leaving 15 bases between the germline ends. The CDR3 DNA is TGTGCCAGCAGTTACTCTGTTGCGAGTGAAGGCGAGCAGTACTTC. Encoded protein: CASSYSVASEGEQYF.

In its sample, this clonotype was seen once. The chain employs TRBV20-1 and TRBJ2-4, with 10 bases lining up with TRBD2. Looked up from germline, CDR1 is DFQATT and CDR2 is SNEGSKA (reference sequence). The CDR3 runs 14 residues. Trimming cost V 5 bases and J 13 bases; bases outside gene matches: 14. The CDR3 is CSAPGVAGGGEQYF. CDR3 sequence (DNA): TGCAGTGCTCCCGGAGTAGCGGGGGGAGGGGAGCAGTACTTC.

This clonotype was picked up a small number of times. This chain uses TRBV27 with TRBJ2-2; TRBD2 matches 7 bases. The CDR3 totals 15 residues. J was trimmed by 0 bases and V by 4 bases; bases with no gene match: 2. Germline V gene data show CDR1 as MNHEY and CDR2 as SMNVEV (reference sequence). In DNA form, the CDR3 reads TGTGCCAGCAGTTCAGGACTAGCGAACACCGGGGAGCTGTTTTTT. Translating it yields CASSSGLANTGELFF.

The J gene is TRBJ2-7, the V gene TRBV7-8; D may correspond to TRBD1 or TRBD2 (5 bases each). Germline V lookup: CDR1 SGHVS, CDR2 FQNEAQ. This CDR3 has 15 residues. V shed 2 bases and J shed 8 bases, with 19 bases lying between them. This chain's CDR3 is CASSLRGDRMYKQYF. The DNA for the CDR3 is TGTGCCAGCAGCTTAAGGGGAGACCGGATGTACAAGCAGTACTTC.

The chain recombines TRBV20-1 with TRBJ2-5; 9 bases match TRBD2. V dropped 0 bases and J dropped 5; count of bases not matched to a gene: 7. The CDR3 has 15 amino acids. Germline-derived CDR1 and CDR2 are DFQATT and SNEGSKA (reference sequence). The DNA of the CDR3 is TGCAGTGCTAGAGATCCGGGACTAGCTTGGGAGACCCAGTACTTC. This gives the protein CSARDPGLAWETQYF.

In its sample, this clonotype was seen many times. V gene TRBV6-6 combines with J gene TRBJ1-4, with D maybe TRBD1 (6 bases). The CDR3 runs 13 residues. V lost 4 bases, J lost 8 bases, and 11 bases lay in between. In germline, CDR1 is MNHNY, CDR2 SVGAGI (reference sequence). CDR3 amino acids: CASSSTGAEKLFF. For the CDR3, the DNA is TGTGCCAGCAGTTCTACGGGGGCGGAAAAACTGTTTTTT.

This clonotype appeared a few times. V and J are TRBV7-2 and TRBJ2-5, with a tentative D call TRBD2 (6 bases). Trimming removed 0 bases at V and 7 bases at J, with 21 bases between. Germline loops: CDR1 SGHTA, CDR2 FQGNSA. The CDR3 runs 17 residues. As DNA, the CDR3 is TGTGCCAGCAGCTTAGCTGGTTGGAGGGCCCAAACGGCGACCCAGTACTTC. It specifies CASSLAGWRAQTATQYF.

V usage is TRBV10-2 and J usage is TRBJ1-2, with TRBD1 matching 10 bases. The junction had 8 bases not matched to a gene; V was cut back by 6 bases and J by 7 bases. Germline V CDR1 and CDR2: WSHSY, SAAADI. This CDR3 is built from 14 residues. The CDR3 DNA follows: TGCGCCAGCAGCCCCGGGACAGGGGAAGGTGGCTACACCTTC. Translation gives CASSPGTGEGGYTF.

With respect to this clonotype: A read error may explain this, as a much larger clone is one base away. V is TRBV5-1 and J is TRBJ2-7; 7 nucleotides agree with TRBD1. J was trimmed by 7 bases and V by 3 bases; bases with no gene match: 25. Germline CDR1 reads SGHRS; CDR2 reads YFSETQ. The CDR3 is 19 amino acids. The CDR3 loop reads CASSSADRVSPAADNEQYF. CDR3 coding DNA: TGCGCCAGCAGCTCGGCCGACAGGGTGTCCCCAGCCGCAGACAATGAGCAGTACTTC.

This clonotype appeared many times. This chain links TRBV29-1 with TRBJ2-1, with D unresolved. V was shortened by 8 bases and J by 4 bases, with 15 bases between the two germline ends. Germline CDR1 SQVTM, CDR2 ANQGSEA. CDR3 length: 13 amino acids. The CDR3 region has the DNA TGCAGCCTGGCTTTCTCCCAATACAATGAGCAGTTCTTC. Translated: CSLAFSQYNEQFF.

This clonotype has only a few counts. This sequence joins TRBV21-1 and TRBJ2-5; the D call TRBD1 from the table was never checked on the DNA. TRBV21-1 is a pseudogene locus. CDR3 length equals 15 residues. CDR3 nucleotides: TGTGCCAGCAGTACTCGGGGGCGAGAGCAAGAGACCCAGTACTTC. Encoded protein: CASSTRGREQETQYF.

The rearrangement joins TRBV6-5 to TRBJ2-7, with D unresolved. The CDR3 has 13 residues. Germline CDR1 is MNHEY and CDR2 is SVGAGI. Trimming pared 8 bases from V and 7 bases from J, leaving 18 bases between. As DNA, the CDR3 is TGTGCCAGCGGTCCCAATAACTACAATGAGCAGTACTTC. Amino acids: CASGPNNYNEQYF.

Regarding this clonotype: A read error may be the cause here, since a much bigger clone is one base away. In DNA form, the CDR3 reads TGTGCCAGCAGATACACCAGGGAAGGCGAGCAGTACTTC. Amino acids: CASRYTREGEQYF. The chain links TRBV6-6 to TRBJ2-7, with a tentative D call TRBD1 (5 bases). CDR1 is MNHNY and CDR2 is SVGAGI in the germline V gene (reference sequence). CDR3 length: 13 amino acids. V shed 6 bases and J shed 6 bases, with 15 bases lying between them.

This chain joins TRBV12-3 or TRBV12-4 and TRBJ1-1; D is undetermined. V dropped 3 bases and J dropped 5 bases, with 16 bases sitting between them. This CDR3 spans 15 amino acids. Here the CDR3 reads CASSLNSRGKTEAFF. The DNA for the CDR3 is TGTGCCAGCAGTTTGAACAGCCGCGGGAAGACTGAAGCTTTCTTT.

This sequence joins TRBV12-3 or TRBV12-4 and TRBJ2-3; D is uncertain. V was shortened by 6 bases and J by 3 bases, with 13 bases between the two germline ends. The CDR3 extends over 14 amino acids. The DNA for the CDR3 is TGTGCCAGCAGACGAGGCGAAGGGACAGATACGCAGTATTTT. Its translation is CASRRGEGTDTQYF.

The V gene is TRBV12-3 or TRBV12-4, the J gene TRBJ2-7, with 7 bases aligning to TRBD2. The V gene end was trimmed by 5 bases and the J gene end by 0 bases; junction bases not matched to a gene: 10. This CDR3 contains 16 residues. The CDR3 spells CASSRQPGLNSYEQYF. CDR3 sequence (DNA): TGTGCCAGCAGTCGTCAACCGGGACTAAACTCCTACGAGCAGTACTTC.

This clonotype was seen repeatedly, ten times or more. J is TRBJ2-6 and V is TRBV29-1; no clear D. The CDR3 is made up of 14 amino acids. The V end was cut by 7 bases, the J end by 1 base, with 11 bases between. Germline CDR1 reads SQVTM; CDR2 reads ANQGSEA. CDR3 sequence (DNA): TGCAGCGCTGGTGCAGAATCTGGGGCCAACGTCCTGACTTTC. Its protein product is CSAGAESGANVLTF.

This clonotype was seen at least ten times. The chain joins TRBV5-1 to TRBJ2-1; no firm D call. The V and J ends lost 0 bases and 0 bases respectively, with 13 bases between them. Looked up from germline, CDR1 is SGHRS and CDR2 is YFSETQ. The CDR3 has 17 residues. CDR3 in DNA: TGCGCCAGCAGCTTGGGCAGACTTTCACACTCCTACAATGAGCAGTTCTTC. As protein: CASSLGRLSHSYNEQFF.

This chain links TRBV27 with TRBJ2-1, with D uncertain. The V gene's germline CDR1 is MNHEY and CDR2 SMNVEV (reference sequence). The CDR3 loop spans 13 amino acids. Between the trimmed V and J ends, which lost 11 bases and 9 bases, there was a span of 20 bases. The CDR3 reads CAEPESGQCEQFF. In DNA, the CDR3 is TGTGCCGAACCGGAATCGGGCCAGTGTGAGCAGTTCTTC.

Many counts were recorded for this clonotype. The chain carries TRBV28 and TRBJ2-3, with 8 bases aligning to TRBD2. This CDR3 is built from 17 residues. V gave up 4 bases and J gave up 2 bases; unmatched junction bases: 11. The germline gives CDR1 MDHEN, CDR2 SYDVKM. In DNA form, the CDR3 reads TGTGCCAGCAGTTCCCCCTCACTAGCGGCAGACACAGATACGCAGTATTTT. Protein product: CASSSPSLAADTDTQYF.

In this sample, this clonotype turned up a few times. A much more abundant neighbour one base away suggests this may be a read error. The rearrangement links TRBV5-4 to TRBJ2-7; 8 bases are a match to TRBD2. The CDR3 runs to 14 residues. Germline-derived CDR1 and CDR2 are SGHNT and YYREEE (reference sequence). Losses at the gene ends were 4 bases for V and 7 bases for J; bases not matched to a gene: 10. The CDR3 sequence is CASSLPGLENEQYF. As DNA, the CDR3 is TGTGCCAGCAGCCTACCGGGACTAGAGAATGAGCAGTACTTC.

The chain is built from TRBV24-1 and TRBJ1-2; the D gene is possibly TRBD1 (6 bases). The length of the CDR3 is 15 residues. Trimming removed 2 bases from V and 3 bases from J, with 12 bases in between. The germline CDR1 and CDR2 sequences are KGHDR and SFDVKD. The CDR3 DNA is TGTGCCACCAGTGATTCTAGGGGGTCGGACTATGGCTACACCTTC. Translated, it gives CATSDSRGSDYGYTF.

The J gene is TRBJ1-2, the V gene TRBV5-1; no definite D call. Germline V gene sequence: CDR1 SGHRS, CDR2 YFSETQ. The V gene lost 0 bases and the J gene lost 4 bases, with 10 bases spanning the gap. The CDR3 consists of 14 residues. The CDR3 loop reads CASSLDVDGYGYTF. DNA for the CDR3: TGCGCCAGCAGCTTGGACGTGGATGGCTATGGCTACACCTTC.

The rearrangement joins TRBV15 to TRBJ2-2; D might be TRBD2 (5 bases). From germline, CDR1 is LNHNV and CDR2 YYDKDF (reference sequence). The germline V and J ends were trimmed by 2 bases and 2 bases, with 15 bases remaining between them. This CDR3 has 17 amino acids. The CDR3: CATSRRGSAGNTGELFF. The CDR3 DNA follows: TGTGCCACCAGCAGAAGAGGGAGCGCAGGAAACACCGGGGAGCTGTTTTTT.

V usage is TRBV5-1 and J usage is TRBJ2-4, with 9 bases identical to TRBD1. The J call may be mistaken, given a closer DNA end match to TRBJ2-7. CDR1 is SGHRS, CDR2 YFSETQ, per germline. This CDR3 is 16 amino acids long. The DNA of the CDR3 is TGCGCCAGCAGCCTGGGACAGGGCCATTCCCAATACGAGCAGTACTTC. As protein: CASSLGQGHSQYEQYF.

With respect to this clonotype: A much bigger clone sits one base away, suggesting this may be a read error. The CDR3 region has the DNA TGCAGTGCTAGAGACGACAGGGGGTACCGTGGCCACACCTTC. Amino acid sequence: CSARDDRGYRGHTF. V gene TRBV20-1 combines with J gene TRBJ1-2; 9 bases are shared with TRBD1. Germline CDR1 reads DFQATT; CDR2 reads SNEGSKA (reference sequence). The CDR3 extends over 14 amino acids.